This passage covers 18 T cell receptor beta chains from one sample sequenced in a study of spatial heterogeneity in lung cancer (dated 2019 in TCRdb). What the work shows at the level of the full study, not this receptor alone: The tumor nonsynonymous mutation count correlated with the number of expanded alpha and beta TCRs within the tumor.

The label giving this sample's time point can be read as: sample taken at primary tumor resection. The receptor library was made with 5' RACE. TCRdb shows the sequencer as NextSeq 500. The public reads were quality trimmed at Q25 with fastp and then assembled into clones with MiXCR by TCRdb, keeping productive beta chains. When rows share a CDR3 protein, they turn into one entry using the most common DNA and genes. The sample data list about 2,500 distinct CDR3 sequences, and about 5.6% of these were observed just once. The ten largest account for 7% to 10% of the sample. These receptors have no identified antigens. The sequencing here drew on lung tumor tissue, taken at surgery. These receptors were taken from a male donor with early-stage non-small cell lung cancer.

This clonotype was seen many times. The gene calls are TRBV6-5 and TRBJ2-7; D assignment may be TRBD1 or TRBD2 (5 bases each). V dropped 0 bases and J dropped 5 bases, with 8 bases sitting between them. This CDR3 spans 13 amino acids. CDR1 MNHEY and CDR2 SVGAGI come from the germline V gene. This chain's CDR3 is CASSYSGVHEQYF. The CDR3 DNA is TGTGCCAGCAGTTACTCGGGGGTCCACGAGCAGTACTTC.

By sample fraction, this clonotype is medium-sized. The chain combines TRBV3-1 with TRBJ1-1; perhaps TRBD1 as D (6 bases). The CDR3 is 14 amino acids. Germline CDR1 and CDR2: LGHDT and YNNKEL (reference sequence). The V end was cut by 2 bases, the J end by 7 bases, with 14 bases between. The CDR3 DNA is TGTGCCAGCAGCCAATCGGGGGCGAGTGGTGAAGCTTTCTTT. Its protein is CASSQSGASGEAFF.

This clonotype is medium-sized by share. This rearrangement joins TRBV24-1 to TRBJ1-4; D may be TRBD1 (6 bases). Germline V gene sequence: CDR1 KGHDR, CDR2 SFDVKD. V gave up 4 bases and J gave up 0 bases, with 14 bases separating them. The CDR3 consists of 17 residues. For the CDR3, the DNA is TGTGCCACCAGTGACCCGGACAGAATTGCAACTAATGAAAAACTGTTTTTT. Amino acid sequence: CATSDPDRIATNEKLFF.

This clonotype is medium-sized (0.01 to 0.1%) by share. The genes are TRBV20-1 and TRBJ2-6; D call uncertain. CDR1 is DFQATT, CDR2 SNEGSKA, per germline (reference sequence). The CDR3 totals 16 residues. Trimming shortened V by 1 base and J by 0 bases, and 10 bases separated the two germline ends. The chain's CDR3 is CSARAPYYSGANVLTF. The DNA of the CDR3 is TGCAGTGCTAGAGCGCCGTATTACTCTGGGGCCAACGTCCTGACTTTC.

Judged by abundance, this clonotype is medium-sized. The V gene is TRBV7-2, the J gene TRBJ2-4; 10 nucleotides line up with TRBD2. Germline lookup yields CDR1 SGHTA and CDR2 FQGNSA. The CDR3 is made up of 14 amino acids. V shed 6 bases, J shed 9 bases, and the junction held 8 bases outside the gene matches. DNA of the CDR3: TGTGCCAGCAGTTTACTAGCGGGATCTTTCATTCAGTACTTC. Translated: CASSLLAGSFIQYF.

This clonotype is medium-sized within its sample. V usage is TRBV5-4 and J usage is TRBJ1-2; no reliable D call. This CDR3 has 10 residues. Trimming left V 1 base short and J 6 bases short, with 1 base between. Germline-derived CDR1 and CDR2 are SGHNT and YYREEE (reference sequence). CDR3 residues: CASSLNGYTF. For the CDR3, the DNA is TGTGCCAGCAGCTTGAATGGCTACACCTTC. Combining the CDR3 with reference TRBV5-4 and TRBJ1-2 gives the whole variable domain ETGVTQSPTHLIKTRGQQVTLRCSSQSGHNTVSWYQQALGQGPQFIFQYYREEENGRGNFPPRFSGLQFPNYSSELNVNALELDDSALYLCASSLNGYTFGSGTRLTVV.

By its share, this clonotype is medium-sized. This sequence joins TRBV5-1 and TRBJ2-3; no definite D call. This CDR3 is 15 amino acids long. Trimming stripped 0 bases from V and 2 bases from J, with 10 bases between. Germline assignment: CDR1 SGHRS and CDR2 YFSETQ. The CDR3 loop is CASSLEGSPTDTQYF. The CDR3 nucleotides read TGCGCCAGCAGCTTGGAAGGTAGCCCCACAGATACGCAGTATTTT.

This clonotype counts as medium-sized (0.01 to 0.1%). The chain recombines TRBV19 with TRBJ2-6; D is tentatively TRBD1 or TRBD2 (5 bases each). The CDR3 is made up of 16 amino acids. Germline V gives CDR1 LNHDA, CDR2 SQIVND (reference sequence). V was shortened by 5 bases and J by 0 bases, with 11 bases between the two germline ends. CDR3 sequence reads: CASSPWGSSGANVLTF. CDR3 nucleotides: TGTGCCAGTAGTCCCTGGGGGAGCTCTGGGGCCAACGTCCTGACTTTC.

This clonotype is medium-sized (0.01 to 0.1%) within its sample. The rearrangement uses TRBV1 and TRBJ2-7; the table's D call TRBD2 went unverified against the DNA. TRBV1 represents a pseudogene. There are 19 residues in the CDR3. The CDR3 loop reads CTSSQEVLAGGLPLYEQYF. The CDR3 region has the DNA TGCACCAGCAGCCAAGAGGTATTAGCGGGAGGACTACCACTCTACGAGCAGTACTTC.

In this sample, this clonotype is medium-sized. The gene calls are TRBV28 and TRBJ1-5, with 7 positions matching TRBD1. Trimming took 5 bases from V and 3 from J; bases not matched to a gene: 4. Germline V CDR1 and CDR2: MDHEN, SYDVKM. CDR3 length equals 14 residues. Here the CDR3 reads CASSLGTANQPQHF. The CDR3 DNA sequence: TGTGCCAGCAGTCTAGGGACAGCCAATCAGCCCCAGCATTTT.

This clonotype counts as medium-sized. CDR3 loop: CSVGGGSETQYF. The CDR3 region has the DNA TGCAGCGTCGGTGGGGGATCGGAGACCCAGTACTTC. The chain carries TRBV29-1 and TRBJ2-5, with D perhaps being TRBD1 or TRBD2 (5 bases each). Trimming took 6 bases from V and 5 from J, leaving 13 bases between them. This CDR3 has 12 amino acids. Germline V gives CDR1 SQVTM, CDR2 ANQGSEA.

Within the sample, this clonotype is large. The DNA for the CDR3 is TGTGCCAGCTTTGGGACAGAGACCTACGAGCAGTACTTC. The encoded protein is CASFGTETYEQYF. The rearrangement links TRBV28 to TRBJ2-7; 7 positions match TRBD1. CDR1 MDHEN and CDR2 SYDVKM come from the germline V gene. This CDR3 is 13 amino acids long. V shed 8 bases and J 2 bases; nucleotides not matched to a gene: 6.

This clonotype is medium-sized within its sample. The chain carries TRBV7-9 and TRBJ1-1, with D uncertain. The CDR3 runs to 12 residues. CDR1 and CDR2 (germline): SEHNR, FQNEAQ (reference sequence). V gave up 2 bases and J gave up 8 bases, with 9 bases separating them. The CDR3 sequence is CASSLNSLEAFF. CDR3 nucleotides: TGTGCCAGCAGCTTAAATAGCCTCGAAGCTTTCTTT.

This clonotype ranks as medium-sized. The rearrangement joins TRBV28 to TRBJ2-7; 10 nucleotides match TRBD2. V was clipped by 6 bases and J by 0 bases; unmatched bases: 5. Germline-derived CDR1 and CDR2 are MDHEN and SYDVKM. This CDR3 is built from 15 residues. CDR3: CASRGLAGASYEQYF. As DNA, the CDR3 is TGTGCCAGCAGGGGTCTAGCGGGGGCCTCCTACGAGCAGTACTTC.

By share of the sample, this clonotype is medium-sized (0.01 to 0.1%). The gene calls are TRBV2 and TRBJ1-6, with a tentative D call TRBD1 (5 bases). The CDR3 runs to 16 residues. In germline, CDR1 is SNHLY, CDR2 FYNNEI. Trimming took off 2 bases at V and 0 bases at J, with 8 bases between the two ends. The chain's CDR3 is CASSERGSSYNSPLHF. The CDR3 DNA reads TGTGCCAGCAGTGAACGGGGGAGCTCCTATAATTCACCCCTCCACTTT.

This clonotype is categorized as large. The chain links TRBV29-1 to TRBJ2-3; D gene unclear. The CDR3 has 15 amino acids. The germline CDR1 and CDR2 sequences are SQVTM and ANQGSEA. Trimming took off 4 bases at V and 0 bases at J, with 14 bases between the two ends. DNA for the CDR3: TGCAGCGTTGGGTTTCGAGCGACAAGCACAGATACGCAGTATTTT. It encodes CSVGFRATSTDTQYF.

By sample fraction, this clonotype is medium-sized. This chain connects TRBV28 to TRBJ2-7; 12 bases match TRBD2. Germline CDR1 is MDHEN and CDR2 is SYDVKM. The ends lost 7 bases at V and 2 bases at J; junction bases unmatched: 9. This CDR3 is built from 16 residues. DNA for the CDR3: TGTGCCAGCACCACCGGGACTAGCGGGTTTGCCTACGAGCAGTACTTC. Encoded protein: CASTTGTSGFAYEQYF. The variable domain in full, with the rest retrieved from reference TRBV28 and TRBJ2-7, is DVKVTQSSRYLVKRTGEKVFLECVQDMDHENMFWYRQDPGLGLRLIYFSYDVKMKEKGDIPEGYSVSREKKERFSLILESASTNQTSMYLCASTTGTSGFAYEQYFGPGTRLTVT.

In this sample, this clonotype is medium-sized (0.01 to 0.1%). J is TRBJ2-3 and V is TRBV7-9; no reliable D call. Germline loops: CDR1 SEHNR, CDR2 FQNEAQ (reference sequence). The CDR3 loop spans 13 amino acids. V was clipped by 2 bases and J by 2 bases, with 5 bases between them. CDR3 DNA: TGTGCCAGCAGCTTATCGGCCACAGATACGCAGTATTTT. It encodes CASSLSATDTQYF.